This T cell receptor (beta chain) stems from a study of blood T cell repertoires in COVID-19 (TCRdb year 2020). About the full investigation: Collaborator samples came from the United States, Italy and Spain and covered acute and convalescent phases of COVID-19. The material from the prospective study consisted of cDNA or gDNA derived from T cells, B-cell-depleted T cells, or PBMCs. A de-identified subject ID, COVID-19 status, age in years and sex were almost always included in the sample metadata. The samples were drawn from the first 160 participants of the ongoing ImmuneRACE study and from over a thousand subjects provided by 6 global collaborators. The dataset comprised deeply sampled blood TCRbeta repertoires from subjects exposed to, actively infected with, or recovered from COVID-19. The repertoires were released in a freely available public database meant as a resource for research on the immune response to SARS-CoV-2. Where HLA class I and class II types were available, the types were taken from metadata supplied by the sample provider, not from assay-based typing.

Comment on this clone: No antigen is known for it. No much larger clone exists at a distance of one base, and base qualities are not known.

Samples from volunteer blood donors who had recovered from COVID-19 were contributed by a second Seattle source. Collaborating institutions collected whole blood in K2EDTA tubes following their own protocols. For TCRbeta analysis, collaborator samples were shipped as frozen whole blood, as isolated PBMCs, or as DNA extracted from either sample type. TCRbeta CDR3 regions were amplified from genomic DNA using the immunoSEQ Assay, a bias-controlled multiplex PCR. The study's processing was this. The number of nucleated cells in each sample was estimated by amplification of reference gene primers within the assay. To quantify the absolute abundance of each unique TCRbeta CDR3 rearrangement, sequence reads were collapsed and filtered. Productive Simpson clonality was computed per sample as the square root of Simpson's diversity index over productive rearrangements. Not all clones reach the TCRdb copy of this immuneACCESS table, which keeps in-frame sequences only. Checked studies attribute under half of the gap to unresolved V genes and leave the rest unexplained. V and J calls and clone size are those listed in that table; D and trimming were worked out from the DNA. Across this sample there are some 320,000 clones, with roughly 88% seen only once. The top ten constitute over 6% of the sample.

Including the terminal cysteine and phenylalanine, the CDR3 comprises 13 residues. Only CDR3 DNA remains: 39 bases, in frame from the first base. At the junction V is shortened by 3 bases and J by 4 bases, with 10 bases in between. CDR1 MDHEN and CDR2 SYDVKM are derived from the germline V gene. Summary of the overall study and its limitations: The amount of clinical and demographic metadata varied by source and participant and was provided uncurated.

The receptor was derived from a woman aged 25 to 45 who had recovered from COVID-19. The V and J segments used are TRBV28 and TRBJ2-7; TRBD1 is possibly the D segment (5 matching bases). Material for sequencing was peripheral blood. The base sequence is TGTGCCAGCAGTTTGGCGGCAGGGTACGAGCAGTACTTC. Protein translation: CASSLAAGYEQYF.